This paragraph covers one T cell receptor beta chain sequence. Its antigen is undetermined. PCR used 60 Vbeta primers and 13 Jbeta primers. Method: immunoSEQ multiplex PCR; TCRdb's copy keeps in-frame clones and lacks some. The top ten clones hold approximately 2.6% of a sample with about 120,000 clones, about 80% of them seen once. This sample was taken from a study of cytomegalovirus exposure and HLA in healthy donors. Study-level findings and limits: Presence/absence analyses supposed approximately even sequencing depth among donors. Cytomegalovirus association was listed for under 200 TCR beta chains. Of the V segments, some could not be distinguished, including TRBV6-2 and TRBV6-3, and were excluded. Per a later analysis, 15,000 to 20,000 TCR beta sequences showed association with HLA alleles at 0.05 false discovery rate.

Per germline, CDR1 GTSNPN and CDR2 SVGIG (reference sequence). The V and J ends lost 5 bases and 0 bases respectively, with 10 bases between them. The CDR3 loop spans 13 amino acids. Sequenced material: PBMCs. This clonotype was obtained from a female donor in good health and CMV-seronegative. This chain uses TRBV30 with TRBJ1-1; D is unclear. The CDR3 DNA reads TGTGCCTGGGGGAGAGACATGAACACTGAAGCTTTCTTT. Amino acid sequence: CAWGRDMNTEAFF. Together with reference TRBV30 and TRBJ1-1, the CDR3 gives the full variable domain: SQTIHQWPATLVQPVGSPLSLECTVEGTSNPNLYWYRQAAGRGLQLLFYSVGIGQISSEVPQNLSASRPQDRQFILSSKKLLLSDSGFYLCAWGRDMNTEAFFGQGTRLTVV.